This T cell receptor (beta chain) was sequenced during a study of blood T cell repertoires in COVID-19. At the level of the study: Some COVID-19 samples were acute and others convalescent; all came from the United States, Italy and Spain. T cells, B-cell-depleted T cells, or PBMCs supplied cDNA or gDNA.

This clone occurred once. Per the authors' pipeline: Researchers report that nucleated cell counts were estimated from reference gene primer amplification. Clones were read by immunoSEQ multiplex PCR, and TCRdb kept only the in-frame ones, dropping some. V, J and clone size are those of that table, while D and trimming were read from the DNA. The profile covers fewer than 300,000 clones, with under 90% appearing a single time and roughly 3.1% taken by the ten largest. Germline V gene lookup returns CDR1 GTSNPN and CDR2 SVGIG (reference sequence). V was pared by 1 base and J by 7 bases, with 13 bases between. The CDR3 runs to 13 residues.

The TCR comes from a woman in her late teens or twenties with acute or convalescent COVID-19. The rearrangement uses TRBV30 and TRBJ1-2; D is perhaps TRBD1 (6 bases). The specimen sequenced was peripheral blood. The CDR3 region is CAWSEQGSFGYTF. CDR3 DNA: TGTGCCTGGAGTGAACAGGGTTCTTTTGGCTACACCTTC.